A selection of T cell receptor beta chains follows, all from one sample in a study of CD8 T cells in Susac syndrome. TCRdb re-called the immunoSEQ multiplex PCR reads with MiXCR, one entry per CDR3 protein. Here the sample spans 70,000 to 100,000 distinct CDR3 sequences, 90% to 97% being singletons. Sequences were obtained from CD8+ T cells from PBMCs. The receptors come from a human donor with Susac syndrome. Both conserved end residues are part of each CDR3. Fields, in order: clone size, D gene, CDR3 length, J gene, V gene, CDR3 protein, CDR3 DNA. The D gene is left open where the match is weak. Clone size is shown for a subset of rows, as once, few, many or a class of expanded clone.

>.|.|13|TRBJ1-4|TRBV6-1
CASSEKELGGTFF
TGTGCCAGCAGTGAAAAGGAATTGGGGGGCACGTTTTTT
>.|.|15|TRBJ2-7|TRBV20-1
CSARDNRESSYEQYF
TGCAGTGCTAGAGACAACAGGGAGAGCTCCTACGAGCAGTACTTC
>.|TRBD1|16|TRBJ2-5|TRBV20-1
CSAGGYRDRGGETQYF
TGCAGTGCTGGGGGGTACCGGGACAGGGGGGGAGAGACCCAGTACTTC
>.|.|13|TRBJ1-1|TRBV9
CASSVGSGTEAFF
TGTGCCAGCAGCGTAGGTTCGGGCACTGAAGCTTTCTTT
>.|.|16|TRBJ2-4|TRBV6-6
CASSYSTADDLDIQYF
TGTGCCAGCAGTTACTCGACGGCTGACGACCTGGACATTCAGTACTTC
>.|.|16|TRBJ2-1|TRBV20-1
CSARDPSRDSPNEQFF
TGCAGTGCTAGAGATCCATCTAGAGATTCCCCCAATGAGCAGTTCTTC
>.|.|18|TRBJ1-2|TRBV27
CASSFLRGLRGVDYGYTF
TGTGCCAGCAGTTTCCTGAGAGGGTTGAGGGGAGTAGACTATGGCTACACCTTC
>.|.|12|TRBJ2-4|TRBV28
CASSLGGNIQYF
TGTGCCAGCAGTTTAGGGGGAAACATTCAGTACTTC
>.|TRBD2|16|TRBJ2-1|TRBV7-9
CASSLMGLATSNEQFF
TGTGCCAGCAGCTTAATGGGACTAGCGACGAGCAATGAGCAGTTCTTC
>.|.|13|TRBJ2-7|TRBV20-1
CSALGGPAYEQYF
TGCAGTGCTCTGGGGGGGCCGGCCTACGAGCAGTACTTC
>.|.|17|TRBJ2-4|TRBV29-1
CSPLGGPQGAGVDIQYF
TGCAGCCCACTTGGGGGCCCCCAGGGGGCGGGGGTGGACATTCAGTACTTC
>.|TRBD2|13|TRBJ2-3|TRBV6-5
CATSAGGRDTQYF
TGTGCCACCTCCGCGGGAGGAAGAGATACGCAGTATTTT
>.|TRBD1|14|TRBJ2-5|TRBV7-2
CASSFPDRAETQYF
TGTGCCAGCAGCTTCCCGGACAGGGCAGAGACCCAGTACTTC
>.|.|15|TRBJ2-3|TRBV14
CASSQERGSADTQYF
TGTGCCAGCAGCCAAGAGAGGGGATCTGCGGATACGCAGTATTTT
>.|.|14|TRBJ2-1|TRBV20-1
CSARGRGDYNEQFF
TGCAGTGCTAGAGGTCGTGGGGATTACAATGAGCAGTTCTTC
>.|TRBD2|16|TRBJ2-7|TRBV27
CASSLSRTSGSDEQYF
TGTGCCAGCAGTTTATCCCGGACTAGCGGGAGCGACGAGCAGTACTTC
>.|TRBD2|17|TRBJ2-4|TRBV3-1
CASSQGRVAGGQNIQYF
TGTGCCAGCAGCCAAGGAAGGGTAGCGGGGGGGCAGAACATTCAGTACTTC
>once|TRBD1|15|TRBJ2-7|TRBV12-3/TRBV12-4
CASTDAGTAPYEQYF
TGTGCCAGTACAGACGCCGGGACAGCGCCCTACGAGCAGTACTTC
>.|TRBD1|14|TRBJ2-5|TRBV7-9
CASSFGQGAETQYF
TGTGCCAGCAGCTTTGGACAGGGAGCTGAGACCCAGTACTTC
>.|.|15|TRBJ2-7|TRBV9
CASSKANTGSYEQYF
TGTGCCAGCAGCAAAGCTAATACAGGAAGCTACGAGCAGTACTTC
>.|.|11|TRBJ2-7|TRBV12-3/TRBV12-4
CASSFNTEQYF
TGTGCCAGCAGCTTCAACACTGAGCAGTACTTC
>.|TRBD1|15|TRBJ2-5|TRBV2
CASRDRDRGRETQYF
TGTGCCAGCAGGGACCGGGACAGGGGAAGAGAGACCCAGTACTTC
>.|TRBD2|14|TRBJ2-7|TRBV6-6
CASRPGLAGSEQYF
TGTGCCAGCAGACCGGGACTAGCGGGATCCGAGCAGTACTTC
>few|.|14|TRBJ1-1|TRBV7-3
CASSPTGMNTEAFF
TGTGCCAGCAGCCCGACGGGCATGAACACTGAAGCTTTCTTT
>.|.|12|TRBJ1-2|TRBV29-1
CSVEAGSDGYTF
TGCAGCGTTGAGGCAGGGTCGGATGGCTACACCTTC
>.|TRBD2|15|TRBJ2-1|TRBV29-1
CSVEVTSEPYNEQFF
TGCAGCGTTGAGGTTACTAGCGAGCCCTACAATGAGCAGTTCTTC
>.|TRBD2|15|TRBJ2-1|TRBV4-1
CASSPFSGGPDEQFF
TGCGCCAGCAGCCCCTTTAGCGGGGGGCCCGATGAGCAGTTCTTC
>.|.|13|TRBJ2-5|TRBV13
CASSPISEEIQYF
TGTGCCAGCAGCCCCATATCTGAAGAGATCCAGTACTTC
>.|.|12|TRBJ2-6|TRBV9
CASKSGANVLTF
TGTGCCAGCAAGTCTGGGGCCAACGTCCTGACTTTC
>.|.|16|TRBJ2-1|TRBV14
CASSQGLAETYNEQFF
TGTGCCAGCAGCCAAGGTTTAGCGGAGACCTACAATGAGCAGTTCTTC
>.|TRBD1|15|TRBJ2-7|TRBV6-2/TRBV6-3
CASTLTGGESYEQYF
TGTGCCAGCACCTTAACAGGGGGAGAGTCCTACGAGCAGTACTTC